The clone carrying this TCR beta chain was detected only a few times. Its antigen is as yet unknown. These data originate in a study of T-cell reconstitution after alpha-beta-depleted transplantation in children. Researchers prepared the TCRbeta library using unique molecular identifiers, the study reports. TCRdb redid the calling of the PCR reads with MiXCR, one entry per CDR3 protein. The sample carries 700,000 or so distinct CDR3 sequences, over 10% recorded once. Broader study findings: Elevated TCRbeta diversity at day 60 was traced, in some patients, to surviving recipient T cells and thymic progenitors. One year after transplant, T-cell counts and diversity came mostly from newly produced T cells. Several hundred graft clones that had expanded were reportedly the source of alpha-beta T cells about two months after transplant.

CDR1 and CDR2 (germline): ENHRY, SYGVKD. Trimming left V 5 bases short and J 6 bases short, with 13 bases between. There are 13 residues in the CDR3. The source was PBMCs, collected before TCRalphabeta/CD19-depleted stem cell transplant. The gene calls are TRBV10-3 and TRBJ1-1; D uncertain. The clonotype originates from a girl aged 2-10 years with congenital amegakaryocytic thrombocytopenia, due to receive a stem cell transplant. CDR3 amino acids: CAISSGGFAEAFF. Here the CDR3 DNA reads TGTGCCATCAGTAGCGGAGGTTTCGCTGAAGCTTTCTTT.